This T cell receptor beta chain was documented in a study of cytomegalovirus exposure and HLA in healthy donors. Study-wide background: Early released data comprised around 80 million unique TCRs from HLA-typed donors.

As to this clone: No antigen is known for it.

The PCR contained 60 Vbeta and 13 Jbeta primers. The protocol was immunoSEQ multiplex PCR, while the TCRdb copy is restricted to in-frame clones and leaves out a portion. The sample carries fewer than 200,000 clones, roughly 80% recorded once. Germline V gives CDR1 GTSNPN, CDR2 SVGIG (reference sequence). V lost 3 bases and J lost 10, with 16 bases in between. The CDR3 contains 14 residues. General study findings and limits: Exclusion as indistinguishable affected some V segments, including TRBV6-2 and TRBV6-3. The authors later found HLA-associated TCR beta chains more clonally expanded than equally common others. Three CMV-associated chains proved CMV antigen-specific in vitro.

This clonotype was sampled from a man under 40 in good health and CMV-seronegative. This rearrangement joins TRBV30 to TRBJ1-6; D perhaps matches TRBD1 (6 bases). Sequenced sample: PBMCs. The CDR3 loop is CAWSIFTGNSPLHF. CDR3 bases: TGTGCCTGGAGCATCTTCACAGGGAACTCACCCCTCCACTTT.